What follows are 29 T cell receptor beta chains derived from one specimen sequenced in a study of blood T cell repertoires in COVID-19 (TCRdb year 2020). The method behind the library was the immunoSEQ multiplex PCR assay. TCRdb's version of the immuneACCESS table is confined to in-frame rearrangements and falls short of the full clone set. An unresolved V gene accounts for under half of the shortfall where checked; the remainder is of unknown origin. The sample table contains about 160,000 clones; only one count was recorded for about 92% of them. Roughly 5% of the sample rests with the top ten. Input material: peripheral blood. The source is a man aged 25 to 45 with COVID-19, enrolled during active disease.

Here the CDR3 reads CASRNRGPGNTIYF. CDR3 nucleotide sequence: TGTGCCAGCAGAAACAGGGGGCCTGGAAACACCATATATTTT. The chain recombines TRBV6-5 with TRBJ1-3; the match to TRBD1 covers 9 bases. CDR1 and CDR2 (germline): MNHEY, SVGAGI. This CDR3 contains 14 residues. V was pared by 6 bases and J by 2 bases, with 2 bases of the junction left unmatched.

This chain joins TRBV4-2 and TRBJ1-1; TRBD1 might be the D (6 bases). This CDR3 has 19 amino acids. Between the trimmed V and J ends, which lost 0 bases and 4 bases, there was a span of 24 bases. Germline V gene lookup returns CDR1 LGHNA and CDR2 YNFKEQ. For the CDR3, the DNA is TGTGCCAGCAGCCAAGAACTGGGGCAGGGGCGATTTCTAGCCACTGAAGCTTTCTTT. It specifies CASSQELGQGRFLATEAFF.

V gene TRBV2 combines with J gene TRBJ1-3; TRBD1 is a possible D gene (5 bases). V lost 6 bases and J lost 6, with 15 bases in between. The germline CDR1 and CDR2 sequences are SNHLY and FYNNEI. This CDR3 has 14 amino acids. The CDR3: CASRDIQSSNTIYF. CDR3 DNA: TGTGCCAGCAGGGACATACAGTCATCAAACACCATATATTTT.

This chain uses TRBV7-2 with TRBJ2-5, with 10 bases fitting TRBD2. V lost 5 bases to trimming and J lost 2 bases; unmatched junction nucleotides: 5. This CDR3 region has 15 residues. Germline CDR1 is SGHTA and CDR2 is FQGNSA. The chain's CDR3 is CASSRTSGPQETQYF. The CDR3 coding sequence is TGTGCCAGCAGCAGGACTAGCGGTCCTCAAGAGACCCAGTACTTC. Variable domain in full (rest from reference TRBV7-2 and TRBJ2-5): GAGVSQSPSNKVTEKGKDVELRCDPISGHTALYWYRQSLGQGLEFLIYFQGNSAPDKSGLPSDRFSAERTGGSVSTLTIQRTQQEDSAVYLCASSRTSGPQETQYFGPGTRLLVL.

The chain employs TRBV7-6 and TRBJ2-7, with TRBD2 matching 8 bases. Per the germline V gene, CDR1 is SGHVS and CDR2 is FNYEAQ. The CDR3 has 17 residues. The ends lost 0 bases at V and 0 bases at J; junction bases unmatched: 7. The CDR3 is CASSLAAITSGSYEQYF. DNA for the CDR3: TGTGCCAGCAGCTTAGCTGCTATAACTAGCGGCTCCTACGAGCAGTACTTC.

This sequence joins TRBV6-5 and TRBJ1-5, with D unresolved. Trimming left V 0 bases short and J 0 bases short, with 6 bases between. The germline CDR1 and CDR2 sequences are MNHEY and SVGAGI. The CDR3 contains 15 residues. The CDR3, as DNA: TGTGCCAGCAGTTACTCGAGCTATAGCAATCAGCCCCAGCATTTT. It translates to CASSYSSYSNQPQHF.

The CDR3 loop reads CASIQDRLNTEAFF. The CDR3, as DNA: TGTGCCAGCATCCAGGACAGGCTAAACACTGAAGCTTTCTTT. The rearrangement uses TRBV6-5 and TRBJ1-1, with 7 bases that match TRBD1. V was clipped by 7 bases and J by 2 bases; unmatched bases: 7. CDR1 and CDR2 (germline): MNHEY, SVGAGI. This CDR3 spans 14 amino acids.

J is TRBJ1-2 and V is TRBV6-5, with a weak D call TRBD1 (5 bases). V lost 7 bases and J lost 4, with 13 bases in between. Germline loops: CDR1 MNHEY, CDR2 SVGAGI. This CDR3 comprises 13 residues. CDR3 DNA sequence: TGTGCCAGCAAGGAAGGGGCCGGCTATGGCTACACCTTC. Its protein product is CASKEGAGYGYTF.

The rearrangement joins TRBV4-2 to TRBJ2-1; D possibly corresponds to TRBD2 (5 bases). Germline-derived CDR1 and CDR2 are LGHNA and YNFKEQ. Trimming removed 0 bases from V and 3 bases from J, with 9 bases in between. CDR3 length: 15 residues. The DNA of the CDR3 is TGTGCCAGCAGCCAAGATGGGAGTTTCTACAATGAGCAGTTCTTC. Translating it yields CASSQDGSFYNEQFF.

This sequence joins TRBV6-5 and TRBJ2-1, with D possibly being TRBD1 (5 bases). The V gene's germline CDR1 is MNHEY and CDR2 SVGAGI. The CDR3 consists of 12 residues. Deletions cut 5 bases from V and 12 bases from J, with 14 bases between. As DNA, the CDR3 is TGTGCCAGCAGTCAAACAGGCCTGGGGCAGTTCTTC. Amino acid sequence: CASSQTGLGQFF.

This clone occurred once. V gene TRBV3-1 (or the pseudogene TRBV3-2) combines with J gene TRBJ2-1; no clear D gene. This CDR3 contains 15 residues. Trimming cost V 4 bases and J 2 bases, with 12 bases left between them. Germline values: CDR1 LGHDT, CDR2 YNNKEL (reference sequence). Here the CDR3 DNA reads TGTGCCAGCAGCCTCCGGGTGGGTACCTACAATGAGCAGTTCTTC. It is translated as CASSLRVGTYNEQFF.

This sequence joins TRBV13 and TRBJ2-1; 8 bases line up with TRBD2. V lost 1 base, J lost 5 bases, and 7 bases stayed unmatched. The CDR3 has 16 amino acids. CDR1 and CDR2 from the germline V gene are PRHDT and FYEKMQ (reference sequence). In DNA, the CDR3 is TGTGCCAGCAGCTTAGCGCCGGGGGGGGCGAACAATGAGCAGTTCTTC. It translates to CASSLAPGGANNEQFF. The entire variable domain, with the rest obtained from reference TRBV13 and TRBJ2-1, is as follows: AAGVIQSPRHLIKEKRETATLKCYPIPRHDTVYWYQQGPGQDPQFLISFYEKMQSDKGSIPDRFSAQQFSDYHSELNMSSLELGDSALYFCASSLAPGGANNEQFFGPGTRLTVL.

This sequence joins TRBV15 and TRBJ1-6; 10 positions agree with TRBD1. The length of the CDR3 is 15 residues. In germline, CDR1 is LNHNV, CDR2 YYDKDF (reference sequence). V lost 3 bases and J lost 5; bases outside the gene matches: 1. In DNA, the CDR3 is TGTGCCACCAGCAGGGACAGGGGGGATAATTCACCCCTCCACTTT. Protein sequence: CATSRDRGDNSPLHF.

V usage is TRBV7-2 and J usage is TRBJ2-3; D perhaps matches TRBD1 (6 bases). This CDR3 contains 12 residues. CDR1 is SGHTA and CDR2 is FQGNSA in the germline V gene. The CDR3 loop is CSWAGELDTQYF. CDR3 nucleotides: TGTTCCTGGGCAGGGGAGTTAGATACGCAGTATTTT.

V usage is TRBV28 and J usage is TRBJ2-7; the D is unclear. This CDR3 comprises 15 residues. From germline, CDR1 is MDHEN and CDR2 SYDVKM. Trimming pared 0 bases from V and 2 bases from J, leaving 11 bases between. CDR3 bases: TGTGCCAGCAGTTTATGGTCAGGTCCTGCCTACGAGCAGTACTTC. It specifies CASSLWSGPAYEQYF.

V usage is TRBV12-3 or TRBV12-4 and J usage is TRBJ1-2; D perhaps matches TRBD1 (5 bases). This CDR3 comprises 13 residues. V lost 2 bases to trimming and J lost 6 bases, with 10 bases between them. The CDR3 sequence: CASSLRGRDGYTF. The DNA for the CDR3 is TGTGCCAGCAGTTTAAGGGGCAGGGATGGCTACACCTTC.

The chain links TRBV7-3 to TRBJ2-6; D may be TRBD1 (6 bases). The V end was cut by 5 bases, the J end by 0 bases, with 14 bases between. CDR1 SGHTA and CDR2 FQGTGA come from the germline V gene. This CDR3 has 17 residues. The CDR3 nucleotides read TGTGCCAGCAGCGCATACCACAGGGTCTCTGGGGCCAACGTCCTGACTTTC. It is translated as CASSAYHRVSGANVLTF. The whole variable domain, remainder taken from reference TRBV7-3 and TRBJ2-6, is GAGVSQTPSNKVTEKGKYVELRCDPISGHTALYWYRQSLGQGPEFLIYFQGTGAADDSGLPNDRFFAVRPEGSVSTLKIQRTERGDSAVYLCASSAYHRVSGANVLTFGAGSRLTVL.

DNA for the CDR3: TGCGCCAGCAGCCCGGGGATGGGGAGTAGGACCTACGAGCAGTACTTC. It yields the protein CASSPGMGSRTYEQYF. V usage is TRBV5-1 and J usage is TRBJ2-7; the D gene is possibly TRBD2 (5 bases). This CDR3 has 16 amino acids. The ends were cut back, 4 bases at V and 2 bases at J, with 19 bases in the middle. Germline V CDR1 and CDR2: SGHRS, YFSETQ.

The rearrangement links TRBV10-3 to TRBJ1-2, with unresolved D. The CDR3 has 15 amino acids. Trimming stripped 5 bases from V and 1 base from J, with 14 bases between. CDR1 is ENHRY, CDR2 SYGVKD, per germline. This chain's CDR3 is CAISSPTSYNYGYTF. The CDR3 bases are TGTGCCATCAGTAGCCCGACTTCGTATAACTATGGCTACACCTTC.

CDR3 coding DNA: TGTGCCAGCAGTTCGGTCACTTACAATGAGCAGTTCTTC. Translated, it gives CASSSVTYNEQFF. This chain connects TRBV6-5 to TRBJ2-1, with D uncertain. Trimming removed 4 bases at V and 4 bases at J, with 8 bases between. The CDR3 is made up of 13 amino acids. Germline V CDR1 and CDR2: MNHEY, SVGAGI.

The gene calls are TRBV5-1 and TRBJ2-1; 12 nucleotides agree with TRBD2. This CDR3 contains 15 residues. The V segment lost 4 bases and the J segment 7 bases; nucleotides outside the gene matches: 6. Germline assignment: CDR1 SGHRS and CDR2 YFSETQ. This chain's CDR3 is CASSPLAGGPNEQFF. The CDR3 nucleotides read TGCGCCAGCAGCCCCCTAGCGGGGGGGCCGAATGAGCAGTTCTTC. The complete variable domain, with remaining parts taken from reference TRBV5-1 and TRBJ2-1, reads KAGVTQTPRYLIKTRGQQVTLSCSPISGHRSVSWYQQTPGQGLQFLFEYFSETQRNKGNFPGRFSGRQFSNSRSEMNVSTLELGDSALYLCASSPLAGGPNEQFFGPGTRLTVL.

The chain combines TRBV6-6 with TRBJ1-5, with unresolved D. This CDR3 is 14 amino acids long. Germline V gene sequence: CDR1 MNHNY, CDR2 SVGAGI (reference sequence). Trimming took 6 bases from V and 1 from J, leaving 10 bases between them. The CDR3 DNA reads TGTGCCAGCAGCCGAAGTGGCAGCAATCAGCCCCAGCATTTT. Translation gives CASSRSGSNQPQHF.

The chain recombines TRBV27 with TRBJ1-2; TRBD1 might be the D (6 bases). The V end lost 7 bases, the J end lost 4 bases, and 22 bases lay between the germline ends. The CDR3 covers 16 residues. The germline CDR1 and CDR2 sequences are MNHEY and SMNVEV (reference sequence). The CDR3 nucleotides read TGTGCCAGCACCCCCGCGGGGGCGCGAGCGGGCTATGGCTACACCTTC. Translating it yields CASTPAGARAGYGYTF.

The V and J genes are TRBV27 and TRBJ1-2, with TRBD1 matching 8 bases. This CDR3 is 16 amino acids long. V lost 3 bases and J lost 0; bases outside the gene matches: 6. Germline V CDR1 and CDR2: MNHEY, SMNVEV (reference sequence). Written as DNA, the CDR3 is TGTGCCAGCAGTTTCGGACAGGGAACCGCTAACTATGGCTACACCTTC. Protein product: CASSFGQGTANYGYTF.

The chain carries TRBV7-9 and TRBJ1-1; weak D call: TRBD1 (6 bases). This CDR3 region has 13 residues. The V gene lost 5 bases and the J gene lost 7 bases, with 14 bases spanning the gap. CDR1 is SEHNR and CDR2 is FQNEAQ in the germline V gene (reference sequence). The CDR3: CASSPRDTYEAFF. The CDR3 DNA follows: TGTGCCAGCAGCCCTCGGGACACCTATGAAGCTTTCTTT.

This clone was detected only once. The chain joins TRBV3-1 (or the pseudogene TRBV3-2) to TRBJ1-6; D remains unclear. The CDR3 totals 12 residues. The germline gives CDR1 LGHDT, CDR2 YNNKEL (reference sequence). V was trimmed by 3 bases and J by 9 bases, leaving 6 bases between them. The CDR3 loop reads CASSQLTSPLHF. The CDR3 DNA follows: TGTGCCAGCAGCCAGCTAACTTCACCCCTCCACTTT.

The V call is TRBV18, the J call TRBJ1-5; possible D gene TRBD1, 6 bases. The CDR3 sequence is 15 residues long. Looked up from germline, CDR1 is KGHSH and CDR2 is LQKENI. Deletions cut 6 bases from V and 0 bases from J, with 12 bases between. The CDR3 loop is CASSPGQNSNQPQHF. The CDR3 DNA reads as TGTGCCAGCTCGCCTGGACAGAATAGCAATCAGCCCCAGCATTTT. Full variable domain (outside the CDR3, taken from reference TRBV18 and TRBJ1-5): NAGVMQNPRHLVRRRGQEARLRCSPMKGHSHVYWYRQLPEEGLKFMVYLQKENIIDESGMPKERFSAEFPKEGPSILRIQQVVRGDSAAYFCASSPGQNSNQPQHFGDGTRLSIL.

The chain carries TRBV19 and TRBJ2-1; 8 bases agree with TRBD1. Trimming cost V 5 bases and J 6 bases; bases outside gene matches: 9. The CDR3 contains 15 residues. Germline V gene data show CDR1 as LNHDA and CDR2 as SQIVND (reference sequence). The CDR3 DNA is TGTGCCAGTAGTCCTCAGGACAGGGTACGCAATGAGCAGTTCTTC. This translates into CASSPQDRVRNEQFF. The full variable domain, with the rest looked up from reference TRBV19 and TRBJ2-1, is DGGITQSPKYLFRKEGQNVTLSCEQNLNHDAMYWYRQDPGQGLRLIYYSQIVNDFQKGDIAEGYSVSREKKESFPLTVTSAQKNPTAFYLCASSPQDRVRNEQFFGPGTRLTVL.

The DNA of the CDR3 is TGTGCCAGTAGTATGGGTCGGGGAAACCAGCCCCAGCATTTT. Encoded protein: CASSMGRGNQPQHF. The chain joins TRBV19 to TRBJ1-5, with no clear D. The V end lost 3 bases, the J end lost 7 bases, and 13 bases lay between the germline ends. This CDR3 has 14 residues. The germline gives CDR1 LNHDA, CDR2 SQIVND (reference sequence).